Described below is a single T cell receptor (beta chain) sequence and its context. Regarding donors, all were healthy bone marrow donors. 60 Vbeta and 13 Jbeta primers were used in PCR. Profiling relied on immunoSEQ multiplex PCR, and the TCRdb table lists in-frame clones only, not all of them. The top ten clones hold 4% to 5.5% of a sample with fewer than 200,000 clones, approximately 67% of them seen once. The CDR3 spans 15 residues. V was pared by 3 bases and J by 11 bases, with 22 bases between. Germline CDR1 and CDR2: ENHRY and SYGVKD. This sample was taken from a study of cytomegalovirus exposure and HLA in healthy donors.

The sequenced sample consisted of PBMCs. The chain couples TRBV10-3 to TRBJ2-5; perhaps TRBD2 as D (6 bases). The source is a woman aged 18-29 years in good health and CMV-seropositive. The CDR3 reads CAISDRASHGGEQYF. CDR3 nucleotides: TGTGCCATCAGTGACAGGGCGTCGCACGGCGGGGAGCAGTACTTC.